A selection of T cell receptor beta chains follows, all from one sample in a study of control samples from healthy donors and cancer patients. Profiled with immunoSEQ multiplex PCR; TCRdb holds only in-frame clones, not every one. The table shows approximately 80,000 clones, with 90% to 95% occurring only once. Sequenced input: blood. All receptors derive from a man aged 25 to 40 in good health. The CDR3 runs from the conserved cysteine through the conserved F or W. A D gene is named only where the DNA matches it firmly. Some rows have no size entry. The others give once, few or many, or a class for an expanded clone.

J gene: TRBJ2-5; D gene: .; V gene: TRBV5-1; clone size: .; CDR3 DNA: TGCGCCAGCAAAAACCCCGGGGGCCTTGAGACCCAGTACTTC; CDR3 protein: CASKNPGGLETQYF
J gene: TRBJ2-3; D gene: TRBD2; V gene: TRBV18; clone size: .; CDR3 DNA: TGTGCCAGCTCACCAGGACTAGCGGGGGGGCCCGGCACAGATACGCAGTATTTT; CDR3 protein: CASSPGLAGGPGTDTQYF
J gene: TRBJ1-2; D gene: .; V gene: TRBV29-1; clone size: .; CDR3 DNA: TGCAGCGTTGACCCGGAGGGTCGGTATGGCTACACCTTC; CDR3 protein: CSVDPEGRYGYTF
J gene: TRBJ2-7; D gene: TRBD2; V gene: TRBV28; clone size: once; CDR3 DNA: TGTGCCAGCAGTTTGTCTAGCGGCATCTACGAGCAGTACTTC; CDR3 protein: CASSLSSGIYEQYF
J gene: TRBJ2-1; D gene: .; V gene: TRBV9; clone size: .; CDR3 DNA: TGTGCCAGCAGCCGTAAAGGCGGAGACTCCTACAATGAGCAGTTCTTC; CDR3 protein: CASSRKGGDSYNEQFF
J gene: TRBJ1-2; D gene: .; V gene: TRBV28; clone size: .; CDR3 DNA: TGTGCCAGCAGTTTAATCCACTATGGCTACACCTTC; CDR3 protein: CASSLIHYGYTF
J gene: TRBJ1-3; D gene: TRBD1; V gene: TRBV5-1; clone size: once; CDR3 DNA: TGCGCCAGCAGCTTGCAGGGGGTCTCTGGAAACACCATATATTTT; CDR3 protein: CASSLQGVSGNTIYF
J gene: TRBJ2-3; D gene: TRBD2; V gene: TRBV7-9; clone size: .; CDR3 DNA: TGTGCCAGCAGCGCACTTAGCGGGAAAAGCACAGATACGCAGTATTTT; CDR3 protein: CASSALSGKSTDTQYF
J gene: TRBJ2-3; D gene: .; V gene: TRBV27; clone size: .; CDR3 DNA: TGTGCCAGCAGTTTAAGCCGGAATCGGGCAGATACGCAGTATTTT; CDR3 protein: CASSLSRNRADTQYF
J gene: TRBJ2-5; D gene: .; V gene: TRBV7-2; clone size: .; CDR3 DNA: TGTGCCAGCAGCCCCGGGCTTGACCAGTACTTC; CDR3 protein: CASSPGLDQYF
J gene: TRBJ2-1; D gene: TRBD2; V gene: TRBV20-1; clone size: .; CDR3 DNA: TGCAGTGCTAGTTCCAGCGGGGGGGCCGATGAGCAGTTCTTC; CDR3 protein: CSASSSGGADEQFF
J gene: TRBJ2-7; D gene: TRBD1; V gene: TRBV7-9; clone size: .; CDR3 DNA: TGTGCCAGCAGTCAAGGCGACAGGGCTACTCCCGAGCAGTACTTC; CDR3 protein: CASSQGDRATPEQYF
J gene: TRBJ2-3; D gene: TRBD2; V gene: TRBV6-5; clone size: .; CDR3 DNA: TGTGCCAGCAGTTCCAGAACTAGCGGGATCACAGATACGCAGTATTTT; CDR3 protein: CASSSRTSGITDTQYF
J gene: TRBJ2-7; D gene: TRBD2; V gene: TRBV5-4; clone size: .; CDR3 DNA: TGTGCCAGCAGCTCCATGACTAGCGGGGGGGGCGAGTACTTC; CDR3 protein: CASSSMTSGGGEYF
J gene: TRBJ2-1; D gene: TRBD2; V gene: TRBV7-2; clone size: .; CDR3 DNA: TGTGCCAGCAGCAAACGACTAGCTAGGGGAGCGGGGGACAATGAGCAGTTCTTC; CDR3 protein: CASSKRLARGAGDNEQFF
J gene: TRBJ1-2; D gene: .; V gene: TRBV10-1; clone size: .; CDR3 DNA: TGCGCCAGATCCCACAGGGCCATTAACTATGGCTACACCTTC; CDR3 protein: CARSHRAINYGYTF
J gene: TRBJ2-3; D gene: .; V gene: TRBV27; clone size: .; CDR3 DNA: TGTGCCAGCAGTTCGTCAGGGAGAGGGTTCACAGATACGCAGTATTTT; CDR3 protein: CASSSSGRGFTDTQYF
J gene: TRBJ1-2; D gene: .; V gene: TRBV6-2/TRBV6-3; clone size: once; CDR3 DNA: TGTGCCAGCAGTTATCCCCGGTCGCCAGGAACATCCTATGGCTACACCTTC; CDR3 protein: CASSYPRSPGTSYGYTF
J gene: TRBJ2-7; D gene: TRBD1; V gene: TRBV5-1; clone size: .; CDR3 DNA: TGCGCCAGCAGCCACACGATCGGACAGGGGGGGAGGGGGTACGAGCAGTACTTC; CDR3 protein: CASSHTIGQGGRGYEQYF
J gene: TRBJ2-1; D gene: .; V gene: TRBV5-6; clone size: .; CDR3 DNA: TGTGCCAGCAGCTTGGTAGGTATGGGTTACAATGAGCAGTTCTTC; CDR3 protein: CASSLVGMGYNEQFF
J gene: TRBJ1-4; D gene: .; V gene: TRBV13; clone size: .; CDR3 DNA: TGTGCCAGCAGCTTAACCCCGTCAACTAATGAAAAACTGTTTTTT; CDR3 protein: CASSLTPSTNEKLFF
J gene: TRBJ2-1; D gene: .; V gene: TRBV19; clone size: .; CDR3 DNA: TGTGCCAGTAGTCATATTAACTCACAGACCTACAATGAGCAGTTCTTC; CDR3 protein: CASSHINSQTYNEQFF
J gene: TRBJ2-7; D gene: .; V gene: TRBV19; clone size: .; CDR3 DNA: TGTGCCAGTAGTATAGTTTCGGGGAACCACGAGCAGTACTTC; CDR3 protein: CASSIVSGNHEQYF
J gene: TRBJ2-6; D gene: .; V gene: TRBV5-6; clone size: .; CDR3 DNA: TGTGCCAGCAGCTTGTGGAGAAACTCTGGGGCCAACGTCCTGACTTTC; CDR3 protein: CASSLWRNSGANVLTF
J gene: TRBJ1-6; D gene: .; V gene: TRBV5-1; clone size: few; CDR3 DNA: TGCGCCAGCAGCTTGGCGGAGGGAATCAGCTATAATTCACCCCTCCACTTT; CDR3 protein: CASSLAEGISYNSPLHF
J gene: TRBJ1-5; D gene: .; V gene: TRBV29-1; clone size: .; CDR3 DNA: TGCAGCGCCGGGGAAAATCAGCCCCAGCATTTT; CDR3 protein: CSAGENQPQHF
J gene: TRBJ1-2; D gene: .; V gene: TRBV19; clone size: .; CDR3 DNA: TGTGCCAGCATGGGCGGGGGCTACACCTTC; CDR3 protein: CASMGGGYTF
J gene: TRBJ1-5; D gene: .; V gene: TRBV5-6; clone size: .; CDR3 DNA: TGTGCCAGCAGCTTGATGGCAACATCTGGGATCGGCAATCAGCCCCAGCATTTT; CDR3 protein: CASSLMATSGIGNQPQHF
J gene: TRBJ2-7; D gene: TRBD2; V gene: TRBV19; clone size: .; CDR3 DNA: TGTGCCAGTAGTGCTAGCGGGGGGAGCTCCTACGAGCAGTACTTC; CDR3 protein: CASSASGGSSYEQYF
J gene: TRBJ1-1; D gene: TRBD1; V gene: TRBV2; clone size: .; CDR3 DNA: TGTGCCAGCAGTGAAACGACAGGGTCGGTGAACACTGAAGCTTTCTTT; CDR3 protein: CASSETTGSVNTEAFF
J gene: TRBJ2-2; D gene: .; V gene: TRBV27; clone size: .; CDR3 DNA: TGTGCCAGCAGTTTATCGAACACCGGGGAGCTGTTTTTT; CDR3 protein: CASSLSNTGELFF
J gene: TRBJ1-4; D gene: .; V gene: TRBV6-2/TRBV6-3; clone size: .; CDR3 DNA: TGTGCCAGCAGTTCCGGACAGTCAACTAATGAAAAACTGTTTTTT; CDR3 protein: CASSSGQSTNEKLFF
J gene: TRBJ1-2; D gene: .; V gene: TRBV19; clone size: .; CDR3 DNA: TGTGCCAGTAGTACCCGTATTGGTGGCTACACCTTC; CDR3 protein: CASSTRIGGYTF
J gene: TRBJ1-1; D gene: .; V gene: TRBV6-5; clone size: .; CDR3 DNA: TGTGCATTGGGCACCGGGGGCACTGAAGCTTTCTTT; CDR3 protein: CALGTGGTEAFF
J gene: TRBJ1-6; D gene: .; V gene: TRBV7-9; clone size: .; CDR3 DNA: TGTGCCAGCAGCTTGGGGAAGAGGACACGTAATTCACCCCTCCACTTT; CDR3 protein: CASSLGKRTRNSPLHF
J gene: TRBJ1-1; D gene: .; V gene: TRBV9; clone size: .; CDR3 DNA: TGTGCCAGCAGCGCCTACCCGATGAACACTGAAGCTTTCTTT; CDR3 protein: CASSAYPMNTEAFF
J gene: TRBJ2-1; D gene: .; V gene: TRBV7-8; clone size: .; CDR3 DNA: TGTGCCAGCAGCTTGCGTAGCGGAAGAAATGAGCAGTTCTTC; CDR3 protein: CASSLRSGRNEQFF
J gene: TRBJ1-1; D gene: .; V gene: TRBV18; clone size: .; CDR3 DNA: TGTGCCAGCTCACCAAAGGGTAGCGGCACTGAAGCTTTCTTT; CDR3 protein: CASSPKGSGTEAFF
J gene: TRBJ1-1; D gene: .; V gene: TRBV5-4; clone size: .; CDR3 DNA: TGTGCCAGCAGCTTGGACGAAAACACTGAAGCTTTCTTT; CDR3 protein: CASSLDENTEAFF
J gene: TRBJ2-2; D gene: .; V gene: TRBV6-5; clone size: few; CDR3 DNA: TGTGCCACCCTTAGTCGTTGGAACACCGGGGAGCTGTTTTTT; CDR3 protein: CATLSRWNTGELFF